Listed below are T cell receptor beta chains from one sample, sequenced in a study of cytomegalovirus exposure and HLA in healthy donors. Using immunoSEQ multiplex PCR, the repertoire was profiled, and TCRdb retains in-frame clones only, with some absent. The sample gives approximately 160,000 clones, approximately 80% of which show up once; around 3% is in the top ten. Sequenced: PBMCs. These TCRs come from a woman aged 35 to 49 in good health and CMV-seropositive. The CDR3 runs from the conserved cysteine through the conserved F or W. The D gene is left open where the match is weak. The size of a clone is reported for some rows only, either as once, few or many, or as a class for expanded clones.

j_gene,abundance,v_gene,d_gene,CDR3aa,CDR3nt
TRBJ1-2,-,TRBV4-1,TRBD1,CASSRGTEPPYGYTF,TGCGCCAGCAGCCGAGGGACAGAACCTCCTTATGGCTACACCTTC
TRBJ2-7,once,TRBV19,-,CASSMWGNEQYF,TGTGCCAGTAGTATGTGGGGCAACGAGCAGTACTTC
TRBJ1-2,-,TRBV4-1,-,CASSQDRGPSVSGYTF,TGCGCCAGCAGCCAAGATCGCGGCCCCTCGGTGAGCGGCTACACCTTC
TRBJ2-1,-,TRBV30,TRBD1,CAWSSPRDRTVGQFF,TGTGCCTGGAGTTCTCCTCGGGACAGGACGGTAGGGCAGTTCTTC
TRBJ1-2,few,TRBV5-1,-,CASSPGSAGGYTF,TGCGCCAGCAGCCCCGGCTCGGCGGGTGGCTACACCTTC
TRBJ2-2,-,TRBV5-6,TRBD1,CASDGQGYTGELFF,TGTGCCAGCGATGGACAGGGGTATACCGGGGAGCTGTTTTTT
TRBJ1-1,-,TRBV25-1,TRBD1,CASREDRGQTEAFF,TGTGCCAGCAGGGAAGACAGGGGGCAAACTGAAGCTTTCTTT
TRBJ1-5,once,TRBV7-2,-,CASSLFGNQPQHF,TGTGCCAGCAGCTTATTCGGCAATCAGCCCCAGCATTTT
TRBJ2-1,-,TRBV2,TRBD2,CASSEGLAGEGGATNEQFF,TGTGCCAGCAGTGAAGGACTAGCGGGGGAAGGGGGAGCTACAAATGAGCAGTTCTTC
TRBJ2-1,-,TRBV9,-,CASSVGTASYNEQFF,TGTGCCAGCAGCGTGGGGACTGCCTCCTACAATGAGCAGTTCTTC
TRBJ1-1,-,TRBV7-9,-,CASSLGTGVNTEAFF,TGTGCCAGCAGCTTAGGTACGGGGGTGAACACTGAAGCTTTCTTT
TRBJ2-7,-,TRBV5-1,TRBD2,CASSTDFSGSYEQYF,TGCGCCAGCAGCACCGACTTCAGCGGGAGCTACGAGCAGTACTTC
TRBJ2-3,-,TRBV7-8,TRBD2,CASSADWRGGQYF,TGTGCCAGCAGCGCAGACTGGCGGGGGGGGCAGTATTTT
TRBJ1-1,-,TRBV28,TRBD1,CASSLPGTGNTEAFF,TGTGCCAGCAGTTTACCCGGGACAGGGAACACTGAAGCTTTCTTT
TRBJ1-1,-,TRBV30,-,CASSRGAEAFF,TGTGCTTCAAGCAGGGGCGCTGAAGCTTTCTTT
TRBJ2-1,-,TRBV19,TRBD1,CASSMTGSSYNEQFF,TGTGCCAGTAGTATGACAGGGTCCTCCTACAATGAGCAGTTCTTC
TRBJ1-2,few,TRBV9,TRBD1,CASSVSDRGDYGYTF,TGTGCCAGCAGCGTCTCCGACAGGGGAGACTATGGCTACACCTTC
TRBJ2-7,-,TRBV5-4,TRBD2,CASTYGGTDYEQYF,TGTGCCAGCACCTACGGGGGGACGGACTACGAGCAGTACTTC
TRBJ2-7,-,TRBV19,TRBD2,CASSAVAGAYEQYF,TGTGCCAGTAGTGCGGTAGCGGGGGCCTACGAGCAGTACTTC
TRBJ2-7,-,TRBV6-1,TRBD1,CASSETGAFPYEQYF,TGTGCCAGCAGCGAAACAGGGGCCTTCCCCTACGAGCAGTACTTC
TRBJ2-7,-,TRBV4-2,TRBD2,CASSQDHSGTYDEQYF,TGTGCCAGCAGCCAGGACCATAGCGGGACCTACGACGAGCAGTACTTC
TRBJ2-7,once,TRBV11-2,-,CASSLSDSPTREQYF,TGTGCCAGCAGCTTAAGCGACAGTCCTACGAGGGAGCAGTACTTC
TRBJ2-1,-,TRBV12-5,TRBD1,CASGPPTGLYNEQFF,TGTGCTAGTGGTCCCCCGACAGGGTTATACAATGAGCAGTTCTTC
TRBJ2-5,-,TRBV7-2,TRBD2,CASSLTSGSVVETQYF,TGTGCCAGCAGCTTGACTAGCGGGAGTGTGGTGGAGACCCAGTACTTC
TRBJ2-1,few,TRBV5-1,-,CASSLQLARGNEQFF,TGCGCCAGCAGCCTCCAACTAGCAAGGGGCAATGAGCAGTTCTTC
TRBJ1-3,-,TRBV9,TRBD1,CASSPRPGTGSSGNTIYF,TGTGCCAGCAGCCCTCGTCCCGGGACAGGGAGTTCTGGAAACACCATATATTTT
TRBJ1-5,-,TRBV5-8,-,CASSFETASYSNQPQHF,TGTGCCAGCAGCTTCGAGACAGCCTCTTATAGCAATCAGCCCCAGCATTTT
TRBJ2-3,-,TRBV29-1,TRBD1,CSVSQGESTDTQYF,TGCAGCGTTTCACAGGGGGAGTCGACAGATACGCAGTATTTT
TRBJ2-7,-,TRBV6-6,TRBD1,CASRFGQDEQYF,TGTGCCAGCAGATTTGGACAGGACGAGCAGTACTTC